Listed here are 2 T cell receptor beta chains from one sample, sequenced in a study of blood T cells in healthy people across ages. For the second PCR, which ran for roughly 7 to 11 cycles, a sample-barcoded 5' primer and a J-beta primer mix were used. TCRdb re-called the 5' RACE reads through MiXCR, storing one row per CDR3 protein. The table has some 1.8 million distinct CDR3 sequences, around 42% seen once. The sample comprised blood. The receptors were gathered from a human donor in good health.

The chain recombines TRBV3-1 with TRBJ2-4, with D perhaps TRBD1 (6 bases). Trimming shortened V by 4 bases and J by 0 bases, and 10 bases separated the two germline ends. CDR1 and CDR2 (germline): LGHDT, YNNKEL (reference sequence). This CDR3 comprises 15 residues. DNA for the CDR3: TGTGCCAGCAGCCGGACAGCTTTAGCCAAAAACATTCAGTACTTC. Translation: CASSRTALAKNIQYF.

This clonotype was found a few times. This chain joins TRBV9 and TRBJ2-5, with D perhaps TRBD2 (5 bases). Germline V lookup: CDR1 SGDLS, CDR2 YYNGEE. V dropped 0 bases and J dropped 4 bases, with 10 bases sitting between them. The CDR3 contains 14 residues. This CDR3 reads CASSVDNRGETQYF. CDR3 bases: TGTGCCAGCAGCGTAGATAACCGGGGAGAGACCCAGTACTTC. The full variable domain, with the rest looked up from reference TRBV9 and TRBJ2-5, is DSGVTQTPKHLITATGQRVTLRCSPRSGDLSVYWYQQSLDQGLQFLIQYYNGEERAKGNILERFSAQQFPDLHSELNLSSLELGDSALYFCASSVDNRGETQYFGPGTRLLVL.